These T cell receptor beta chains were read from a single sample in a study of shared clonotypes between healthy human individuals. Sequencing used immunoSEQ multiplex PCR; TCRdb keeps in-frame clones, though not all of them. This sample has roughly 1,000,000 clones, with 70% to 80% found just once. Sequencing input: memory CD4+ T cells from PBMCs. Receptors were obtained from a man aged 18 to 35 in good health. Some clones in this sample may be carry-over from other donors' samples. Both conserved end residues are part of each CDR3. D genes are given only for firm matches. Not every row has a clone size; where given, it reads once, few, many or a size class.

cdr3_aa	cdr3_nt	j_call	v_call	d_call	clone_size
CASSEAGQGPYEQYF	TGTGCCAGCAGTGAAGCAGGCCAGGGGCCTTACGAGCAGTACTTC	TRBJ2-7	TRBV6-1	.	.
CASRGTGSSYEQYF	TGTGCCAGCAGGGGGACAGGGTCTTCCTACGAGCAGTACTTC	TRBJ2-7	TRBV27	TRBD1	many
CASSFFPASSYNEQFF	TGTGCCAGCAGTTTTTTTCCGGCCAGCTCCTACAATGAGCAGTTCTTC	TRBJ2-1	TRBV28	.	.
CASSQDLSSGSRFHEQYF	TGTGCCAGCAGCCAAGATCTCTCCTCGGGTTCCAGGTTCCACGAGCAGTACTTC	TRBJ2-7	TRBV14	.	.
CASSRLATNEKLFF	TGTGCCAGCAGCCGCTTGGCAACTAATGAAAAACTGTTTTTT	TRBJ1-4	TRBV5-5	.	.
CASSPLGRTGGRTDTQYF	TGTGCCAGCAGTCCCCTTGGGAGGACGGGAGGGCGGACAGATACGCAGTATTTT	TRBJ2-3	TRBV28	TRBD2	.
CASSYAGGRAVYEQYF	TGTGCCAGCAGTTACGCCGGCGGGAGGGCCGTTTACGAGCAGTACTTC	TRBJ2-7	TRBV6-5	TRBD2	.
CASSIIGQSNQPQHF	TGTGCCAGTAGTATAATAGGACAGAGCAATCAGCCCCAGCATTTT	TRBJ1-5	TRBV19	.	.
CASSHRGGELFF	TGTGCCAGCAGCCATCGGGGCGGGGAGCTGTTTTTT	TRBJ2-2	TRBV11-3	.	.
CASSQPGQGTEAFF	TGTGCCAGCAGTCAACCGGGGCAGGGCACTGAAGCTTTCTTT	TRBJ1-1	TRBV6-6	.	.
CASSPGTGRVGAFF	TGTGCCAGCAGTCCCGGGACAGGGAGGGTTGGGGCTTTCTTT	TRBJ1-1	TRBV27	TRBD1	.
CASSFQGLAPRYNEQFF	TGTGCCAGCAGCTTCCAAGGACTAGCCCCTCGGTACAATGAGCAGTTCTTC	TRBJ2-1	TRBV7-2	TRBD2	.
CASSYTGQATEQFF	TGTGCCAGCAGTTACACAGGACAAGCAACTGAGCAGTTCTTC	TRBJ2-1	TRBV6-5	.	.